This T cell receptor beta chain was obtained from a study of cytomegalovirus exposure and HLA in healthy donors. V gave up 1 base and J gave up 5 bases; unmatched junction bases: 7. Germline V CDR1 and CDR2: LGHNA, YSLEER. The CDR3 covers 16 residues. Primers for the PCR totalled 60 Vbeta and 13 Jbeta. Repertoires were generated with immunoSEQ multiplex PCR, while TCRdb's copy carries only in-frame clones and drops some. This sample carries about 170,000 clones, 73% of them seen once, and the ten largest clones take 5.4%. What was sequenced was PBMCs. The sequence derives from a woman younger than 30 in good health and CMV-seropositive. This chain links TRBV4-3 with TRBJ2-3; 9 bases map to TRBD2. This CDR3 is CASSQASGGLGDTQYF. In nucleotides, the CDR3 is TGCGCCAGCAGCCAAGCAAGCGGGGGGTTGGGAGATACGCAGTATTTT.